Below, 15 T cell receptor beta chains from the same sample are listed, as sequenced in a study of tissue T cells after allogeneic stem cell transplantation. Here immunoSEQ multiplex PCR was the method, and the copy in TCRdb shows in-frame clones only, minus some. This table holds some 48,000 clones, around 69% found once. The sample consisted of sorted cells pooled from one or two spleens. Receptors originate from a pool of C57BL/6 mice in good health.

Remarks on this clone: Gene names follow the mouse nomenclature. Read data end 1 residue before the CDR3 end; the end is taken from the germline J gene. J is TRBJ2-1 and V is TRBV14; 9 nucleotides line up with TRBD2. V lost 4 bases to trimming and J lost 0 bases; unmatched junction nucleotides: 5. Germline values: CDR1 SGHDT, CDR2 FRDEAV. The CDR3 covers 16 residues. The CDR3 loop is CASSPGLGFNYAEQFF. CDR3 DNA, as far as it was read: TGTGCCAGCAGTCCCGGACTGGGGTTTAACTATGCTGAGCAGTTC.

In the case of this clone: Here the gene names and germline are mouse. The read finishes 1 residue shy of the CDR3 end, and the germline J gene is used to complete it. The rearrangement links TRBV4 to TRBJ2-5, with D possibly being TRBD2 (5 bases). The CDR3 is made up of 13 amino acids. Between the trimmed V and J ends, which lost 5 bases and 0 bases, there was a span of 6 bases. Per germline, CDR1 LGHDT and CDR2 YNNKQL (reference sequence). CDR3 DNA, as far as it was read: TGTGCCAGCAGCCACTGGAACCAAGACACCCAGTAC. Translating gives CASSHWNQDTQY. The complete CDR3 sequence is CASSHWNQDTQYF.

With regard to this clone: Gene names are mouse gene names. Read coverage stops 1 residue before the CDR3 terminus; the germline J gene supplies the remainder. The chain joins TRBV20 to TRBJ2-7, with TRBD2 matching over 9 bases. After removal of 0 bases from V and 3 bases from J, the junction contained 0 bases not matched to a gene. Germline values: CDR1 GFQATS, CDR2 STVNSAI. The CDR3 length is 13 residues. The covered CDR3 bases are TGTGGTGCTAGGGACTGGGGGGGCTATGAACAGTAC. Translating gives CGARDWGGYEQY. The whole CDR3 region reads CGARDWGGYEQYF.

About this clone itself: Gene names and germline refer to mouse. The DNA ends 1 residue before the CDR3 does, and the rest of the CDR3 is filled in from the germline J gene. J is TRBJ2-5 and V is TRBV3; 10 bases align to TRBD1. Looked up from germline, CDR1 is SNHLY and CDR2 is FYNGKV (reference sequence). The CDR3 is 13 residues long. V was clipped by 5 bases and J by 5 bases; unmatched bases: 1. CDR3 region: CASSRDRGDTQYF. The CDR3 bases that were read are TGTGCCAGCAGCCGGGACAGGGGAGACACCCAGTAC.

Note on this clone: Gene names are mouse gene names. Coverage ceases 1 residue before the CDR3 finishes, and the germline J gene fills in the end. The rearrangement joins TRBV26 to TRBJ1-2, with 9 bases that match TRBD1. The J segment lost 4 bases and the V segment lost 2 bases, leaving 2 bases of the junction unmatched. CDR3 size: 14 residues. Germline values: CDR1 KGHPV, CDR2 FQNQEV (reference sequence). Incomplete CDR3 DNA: TGTGCCAGCAGTCTGGGGACAGGGCGCTCCGACTACACC. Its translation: CASSLGTGRSDYT. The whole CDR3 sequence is CASSLGTGRSDYTF.

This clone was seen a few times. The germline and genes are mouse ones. CDR3 amino acids: CASRADSYEQYF. CDR3 DNA (partial): TGTGCCAGCAGGGCAGACTCCTATGAACAGTAC. This rearrangement joins TRBV15 to TRBJ2-7, with no clear D. The observed sequence ends 1 residue before the CDR3 terminus, with the missing tail filled in from the germline J gene. Trimming left V 6 bases short and J 0 bases short, with 6 bases between. The germline V gene has CDR1 SGHND and CDR2 FRSKSL. CDR3 length: 12 residues.

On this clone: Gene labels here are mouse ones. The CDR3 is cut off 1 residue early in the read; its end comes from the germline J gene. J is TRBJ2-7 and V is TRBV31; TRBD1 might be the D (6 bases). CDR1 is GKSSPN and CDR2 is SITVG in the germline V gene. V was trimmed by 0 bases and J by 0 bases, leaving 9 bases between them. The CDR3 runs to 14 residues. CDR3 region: CAWSLEGVSYEQYF. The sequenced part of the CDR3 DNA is TGTGCCTGGAGTCTAGAGGGGGTCTCCTATGAACAGTAC.

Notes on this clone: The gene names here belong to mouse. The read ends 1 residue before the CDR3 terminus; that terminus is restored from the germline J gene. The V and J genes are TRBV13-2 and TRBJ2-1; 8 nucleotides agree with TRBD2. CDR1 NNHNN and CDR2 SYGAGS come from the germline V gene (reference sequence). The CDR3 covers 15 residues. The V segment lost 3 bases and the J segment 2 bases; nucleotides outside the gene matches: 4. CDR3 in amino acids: CASGVPGGYYAEQFF. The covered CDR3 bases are TGTGCCAGCGGTGTCCCTGGGGGGTACTATGCTGAGCAGTTC.

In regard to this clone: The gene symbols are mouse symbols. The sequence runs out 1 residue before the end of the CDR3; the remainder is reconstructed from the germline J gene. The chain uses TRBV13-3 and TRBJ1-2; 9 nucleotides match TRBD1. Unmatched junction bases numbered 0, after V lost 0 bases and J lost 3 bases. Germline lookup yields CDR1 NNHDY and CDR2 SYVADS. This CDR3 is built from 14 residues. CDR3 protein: CASSDGDRDSDYTF. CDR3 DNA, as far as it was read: TGTGCCAGCAGTGATGGGGACAGGGACTCCGACTACACC.

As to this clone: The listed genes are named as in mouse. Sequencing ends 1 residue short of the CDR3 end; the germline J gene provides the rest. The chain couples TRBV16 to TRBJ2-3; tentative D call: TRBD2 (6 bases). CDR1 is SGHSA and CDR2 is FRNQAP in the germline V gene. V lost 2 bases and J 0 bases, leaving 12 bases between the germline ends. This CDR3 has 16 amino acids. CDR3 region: CASSLPWGTSAETLYF. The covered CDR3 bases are TGTGCAAGCAGCTTACCTTGGGGGACTAGTGCAGAAACGCTGTAT.

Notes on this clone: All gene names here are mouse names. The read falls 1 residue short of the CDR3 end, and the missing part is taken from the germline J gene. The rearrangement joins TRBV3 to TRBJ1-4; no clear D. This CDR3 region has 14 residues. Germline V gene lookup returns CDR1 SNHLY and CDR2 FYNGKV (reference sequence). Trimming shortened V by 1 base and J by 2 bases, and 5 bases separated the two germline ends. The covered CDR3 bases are TGTGCCAGCAGCTTAGTCGACTCCAACGAAAGATTATTT. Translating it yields CASSLVDSNERLF. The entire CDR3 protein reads CASSLVDSNERLFF.

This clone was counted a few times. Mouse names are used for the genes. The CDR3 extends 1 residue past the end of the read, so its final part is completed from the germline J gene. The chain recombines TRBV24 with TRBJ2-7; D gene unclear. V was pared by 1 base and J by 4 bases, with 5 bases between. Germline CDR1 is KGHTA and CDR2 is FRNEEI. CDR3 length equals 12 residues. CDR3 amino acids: CASSLCHYEQYF. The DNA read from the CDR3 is TGTGCCAGCAGTCTGTGCCATTATGAACAGTAC.

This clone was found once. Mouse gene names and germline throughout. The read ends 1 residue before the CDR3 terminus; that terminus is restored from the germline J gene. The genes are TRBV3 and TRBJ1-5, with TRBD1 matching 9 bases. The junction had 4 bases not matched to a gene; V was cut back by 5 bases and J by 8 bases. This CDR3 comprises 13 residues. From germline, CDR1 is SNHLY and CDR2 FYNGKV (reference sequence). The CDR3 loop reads CASSPRTGEAPLF. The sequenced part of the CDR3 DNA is TGTGCCAGCAGCCCCCGGACAGGGGAGGCTCCGCTT.

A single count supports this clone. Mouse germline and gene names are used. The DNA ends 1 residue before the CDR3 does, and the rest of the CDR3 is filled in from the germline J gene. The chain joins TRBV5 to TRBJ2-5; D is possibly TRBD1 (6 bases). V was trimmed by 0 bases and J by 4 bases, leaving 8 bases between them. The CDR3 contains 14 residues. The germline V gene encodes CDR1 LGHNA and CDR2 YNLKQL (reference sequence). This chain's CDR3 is CASSQDGTKDTQYF. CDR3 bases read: TGTGCCAGCAGCCAAGATGGGACAAAAGACACCCAGTAC.

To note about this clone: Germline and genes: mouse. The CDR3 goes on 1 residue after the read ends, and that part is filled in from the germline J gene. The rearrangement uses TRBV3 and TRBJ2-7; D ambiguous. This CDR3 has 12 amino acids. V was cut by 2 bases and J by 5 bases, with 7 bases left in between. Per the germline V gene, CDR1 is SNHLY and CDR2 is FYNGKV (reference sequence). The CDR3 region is CASSLHRDEQYF. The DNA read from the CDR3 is TGTGCCAGCAGCTTACATAGGGATGAACAGTAC.